The 8 T cell receptor beta chains in this list originate from one sample, sequenced in a study of blood T cells in healthy people across ages. The use of a sample-barcoded 5' primer and a J-beta primer mix characterized a second PCR of about 7 to 12 cycles. TCRdb itself ran the 5' RACE reads through MiXCR, one entry per CDR3 protein. In the table there are a few hundred thousand distinct CDR3 sequences, roughly 26% of which are singletons. Sequenced input: blood. These receptors came from a woman in her 70s in good health.

This sequence joins TRBV7-8 and TRBJ2-5; no clear D gene. V lost 7 bases, J lost 5 bases, and 17 bases lay in between. This CDR3 spans 14 amino acids. Germline V gives CDR1 SGHVS, CDR2 FQNEAQ. The CDR3 DNA sequence: TGTGCCAGCAACAATAACGGCGTTCAGGAGACCCAGTACTTC. Its translation: CASNNNGVQETQYF.

This clonotype was counted ten times or more. CDR3 nucleotide sequence: TGCAGTGCCACACAGGGGGGGAGTTCACCCCTCCACTTT. This codes for CSATQGGSSPLHF. This chain joins TRBV20-1 and TRBJ1-6; 8 bases are shared with TRBD1. From germline, CDR1 is DFQATT and CDR2 SNEGSKA (reference sequence). Trimming took 6 bases from V and 9 from J; bases not matched to a gene: 7. The CDR3 loop spans 13 amino acids.

The rearrangement joins TRBV5-1 to TRBJ1-1, with D possibly being TRBD1 (5 bases). V was trimmed by 0 bases and J by 7 bases, leaving 7 bases between them. The CDR3 has 12 amino acids. Germline CDR1 and CDR2: SGHRS and YFSETQ. The CDR3 protein is CASSLVGGEAFF. The DNA for the CDR3 is TGCGCCAGCAGCTTGGTCGGGGGTGAAGCTTTCTTT.

The J gene is TRBJ2-3, the V gene TRBV29-1; TRBD2 matches at 9 bases. Germline V gene sequence: CDR1 SQVTM, CDR2 ANQGSEA. The CDR3 contains 12 residues. The CDR3 nucleotides read TGCAGTAGCGGGAGTACTACAGATACGCAGTATTTT. Its protein product is CSSGSTTDTQYF.

The gene calls are TRBV9 and TRBJ2-1; TRBD2 matches at 9 bases. The J call may be in error: the DNA end matches TRBJ2-5 better. The CDR3 sequence is 16 residues long. Germline loops: CDR1 SGDLS, CDR2 YYNGEE. CDR3 coding DNA: TGTGCCAGCAGCGTAGGGCTAGCGGGAACTGGAGAGACCCAGTACTTC. This encodes CASSVGLAGTGETQYF.

The chain employs TRBV10-3 and TRBJ2-1; D is unresolved. V lost 10 bases to trimming and J lost 0 bases, with 7 bases between them. The CDR3 runs 12 residues. Germline CDR1 and CDR2: ENHRY and SYGVKD. In DNA, the CDR3 is TGTGCCACCGGTAGCTCCTACAATGAGCAGTTCTTC. Translating gives CATGSSYNEQFF.

The chain uses TRBV6-5 and TRBJ1-1; D call uncertain. CDR3 length: 13 amino acids. The V gene's germline CDR1 is MNHEY and CDR2 SVGAGI. Trimming took 11 bases from V and 0 from J, leaving 13 bases between them. The CDR3 region has the DNA TGTGCCGCTCAGAATGCCATGAACACTGAAGCTTTCTTT. This sequence encodes CAAQNAMNTEAFF.

The CDR3 region is CASSAPGQGSSRQYF. CDR3 DNA sequence: TGTGCCAGCAGCGCACCGGGACAGGGCTCCTCTCGGCAGTACTTC. The chain carries TRBV5-4 and TRBJ2-7; 9 bases are a match to TRBD1. V shed 4 bases and J 9 bases; nucleotides not matched to a gene: 14. The length of the CDR3 is 15 residues. The germline CDR1 and CDR2 sequences are SGHNT and YYREEE (reference sequence).